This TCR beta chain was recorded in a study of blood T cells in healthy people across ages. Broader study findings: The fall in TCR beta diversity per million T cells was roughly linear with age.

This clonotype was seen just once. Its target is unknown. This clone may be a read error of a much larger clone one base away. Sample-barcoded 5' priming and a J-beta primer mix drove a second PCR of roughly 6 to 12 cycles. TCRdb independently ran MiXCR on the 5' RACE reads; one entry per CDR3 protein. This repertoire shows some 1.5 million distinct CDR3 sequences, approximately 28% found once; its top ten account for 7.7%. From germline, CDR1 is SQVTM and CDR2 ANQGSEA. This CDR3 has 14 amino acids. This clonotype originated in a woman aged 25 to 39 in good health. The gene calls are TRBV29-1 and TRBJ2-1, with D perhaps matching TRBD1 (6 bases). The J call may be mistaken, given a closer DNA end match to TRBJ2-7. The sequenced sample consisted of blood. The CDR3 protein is CSAIAGDFYNEQYF. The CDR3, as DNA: TGCAGCGCTATTGCAGGGGATTTTTACAATGAGCAGTACTTC.